This T cell receptor beta chain was sequenced in a study of OX40 agonist ivuxolimab in advanced cancers. Study in general: Patients enrolled in dose escalation were diagnosed with hepatocellular carcinoma, melanoma, renal cell or head and neck cancer. Participants could have had prior anti-PD-1, anti-PD-L1 or anti-CTLA-4 therapy, and 40% had some. General observations from the study: Fewer expanded clones were found on average in CD4+ than in CD8+ T cells.

This clone was observed a few times. Its specificity is not known. Profiled with immunoSEQ multiplex PCR; TCRdb holds only in-frame clones, not every one. The sample holds approximately 81,000 clones, more than 65% seen once. The CDR3 length is 15 residues. Trimming shortened V by 5 bases and J by 4 bases, and 17 bases separated the two germline ends. Germline-derived CDR1 and CDR2 are LGHNA and YSLEER. Autoimmune disease history or systemic immunosuppression led to patients being barred. The chain is built from TRBV4-3 and TRBJ1-1, with D perhaps matching TRBD1 (5 bases). This specimen consisted of CD4+ or CD8+ T cells sorted from blood, obtained in a trial of the OX40 agonist ivuxolimab. This TCR derives from an adult with an advanced solid tumor such as melanoma, head and neck, liver or kidney cancer. The CDR3 region has the DNA TGCGCCAGCAGCAAACGGGGCGAAACGGTCACTGAAGCTTTCTTT. It codes for CASSKRGETVTEAFF.